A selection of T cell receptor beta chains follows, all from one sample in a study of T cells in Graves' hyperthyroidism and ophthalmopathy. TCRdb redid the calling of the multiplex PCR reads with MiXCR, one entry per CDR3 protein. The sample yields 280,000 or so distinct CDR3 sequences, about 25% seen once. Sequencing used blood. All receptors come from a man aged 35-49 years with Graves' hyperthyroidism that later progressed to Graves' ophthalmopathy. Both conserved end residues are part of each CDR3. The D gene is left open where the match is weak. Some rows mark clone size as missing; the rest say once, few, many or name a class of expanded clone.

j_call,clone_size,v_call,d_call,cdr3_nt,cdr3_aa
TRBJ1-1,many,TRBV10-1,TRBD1,TGCGCCAGCAGTGGTGGAACAGGGGGCACTGAAGCTTTCTTT,CASSGGTGGTEAFF
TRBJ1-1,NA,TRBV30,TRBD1,TGTGCCTGTGATACCTCCTCCGACAGGGAGAACACTGAAGCTTTCTTT,CACDTSSDRENTEAFF
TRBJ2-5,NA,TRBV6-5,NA,TGTGCCAGCAGTTACTCAACAGTCGAGGAGACCCAGTACTTC,CASSYSTVEETQYF
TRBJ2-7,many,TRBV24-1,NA,TGTGCCACCAGTGATCCAGGGGCCGACTCCTACGAGCAGTACTTC,CATSDPGADSYEQYF
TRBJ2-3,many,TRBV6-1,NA,TGTGCCACCCGACAGGAAAGCACAGATACGCAGTATTTT,CATRQESTDTQYF
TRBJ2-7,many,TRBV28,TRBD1,TGTGCCAGCAGCCTCTCCCGCCGCGGGACAGGTCTCTACGAGCAGTACTTC,CASSLSRRGTGLYEQYF
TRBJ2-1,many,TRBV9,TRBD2,TGTGCCAGCAGCGCCCGAAGCGGGAACTCCTACAATGAGCAGTTCTTC,CASSARSGNSYNEQFF
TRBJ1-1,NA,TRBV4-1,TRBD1,TGCGCCAGCAGCCAAAGACAGGGAACTGAAGCTTTCTTT,CASSQRQGTEAFF
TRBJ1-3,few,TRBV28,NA,TGTGCCAGCAGCCGCGGGGGCTCTGGAAACACCATATATTTT,CASSRGGSGNTIYF
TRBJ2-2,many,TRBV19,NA,TGTGCCAGTAGCCTCGGTGAGGCCGGGGAGCTGTTTTTT,CASSLGEAGELFF
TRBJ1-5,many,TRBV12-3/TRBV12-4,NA,TGTGCCAGCAGTCTTTCGGGGGGAGTGGATCAGCCCCAGCATTTT,CASSLSGGVDQPQHF
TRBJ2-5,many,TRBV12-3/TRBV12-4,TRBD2,TGTGCCAGCACCTGGGGACTAGCGGGAGGGAGGTACCAAGAGACCCAGTACTTC,CASTWGLAGGRYQETQYF
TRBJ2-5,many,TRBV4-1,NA,TGCGCCAGCAGCTTTGAGGGGAAGAGACAAGAGACCCAGTACTTC,CASSFEGKRQETQYF
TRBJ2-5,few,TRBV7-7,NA,TGTGCTAGCAGCTTAGTAGATGGACTCCAGGAGACCCAGTACTTC,CASSLVDGLQETQYF
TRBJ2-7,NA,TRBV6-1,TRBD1,TGTGCCAGCACCCGAAACAGGGGGCGGGGGAGCTCCTACGAGCAGTACTTC,CASTRNRGRGSSYEQYF
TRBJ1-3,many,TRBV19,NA,TGTGCCAGTAGAACCACGGATTCTGGAAACACCATATATTTT,CASRTTDSGNTIYF
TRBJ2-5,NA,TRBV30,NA,TGTGCCTGGGCGGGGACAGAATCCGAAGAGACCCAGTACTTC,CAWAGTESEETQYF
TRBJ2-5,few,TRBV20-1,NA,TGCAGTGCTAGCGGGATGGCCCAAGAGACCCAGTACTTC,CSASGMAQETQYF
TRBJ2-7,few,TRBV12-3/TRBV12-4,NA,TGTGCCAGCAGCCCCGGGGCGGGTACCTACGAGCAGTACTTC,CASSPGAGTYEQYF
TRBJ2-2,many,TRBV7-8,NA,TGTGCCAGCAGCTCACGGTCGGCGGGAATGAACACCGGGGAGCTGTTTTTT,CASSSRSAGMNTGELFF
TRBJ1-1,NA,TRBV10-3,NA,TGTGCCATCAGTGAGGGGCCAGGGAACGCTGAAGCTTTCTTT,CAISEGPGNAEAFF
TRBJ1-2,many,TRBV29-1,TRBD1,TGCAGCGCCTGGGACAGGGGGCAATTCGACGGCTACACCTTC,CSAWDRGQFDGYTF
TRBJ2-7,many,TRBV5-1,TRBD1,TGCGCCAGCAGAGAATCAACCGGGACAGGGGCCTACGAGCAGTACTTC,CASRESTGTGAYEQYF